This TCR beta chain was documented in a study of blood T cell repertoires in COVID-19. As for the study in general: The United States, Italy and Spain provided the acute and convalescent COVID-19 samples. T cells, B-cell-depleted T cells, or PBMCs supplied cDNA or gDNA.

The CDR3 extends over 12 amino acids. V dropped 3 bases and J dropped 7 bases, with 9 bases sitting between them. The germline V gene encodes CDR1 SGHTA and CDR2 FQGNSA. This clone occurred once. Original data processing: Reference gene primer amplification yielded estimated nucleated cell counts. Repertoires were generated with immunoSEQ multiplex PCR, while TCRdb's copy carries only in-frame clones and drops some. V and J calls and clone size follow that table, whereas D and trimming were derived from the DNA. The sample yields about 76,000 clones, around 86% seen once. The TCR comes from a human donor in a cohort sampled during active COVID-19. Sequenced material: peripheral blood. V and J are TRBV7-2 and TRBJ2-5, with D possibly being TRBD2 (5 bases). This CDR3 reads CASSLPRGTQYF. The CDR3 DNA follows: TGTGCCAGCAGCTTGCCCCGGGGGACCCAGTACTTC. The whole variable domain, filled in from reference TRBV7-2 and TRBJ2-5, reads GAGVSQSPSNKVTEKGKDVELRCDPISGHTALYWYRQSLGQGLEFLIYFQGNSAPDKSGLPSDRFSAERTGGSVSTLTIQRTQQEDSAVYLCASSLPRGTQYFGPGTRLLVL.